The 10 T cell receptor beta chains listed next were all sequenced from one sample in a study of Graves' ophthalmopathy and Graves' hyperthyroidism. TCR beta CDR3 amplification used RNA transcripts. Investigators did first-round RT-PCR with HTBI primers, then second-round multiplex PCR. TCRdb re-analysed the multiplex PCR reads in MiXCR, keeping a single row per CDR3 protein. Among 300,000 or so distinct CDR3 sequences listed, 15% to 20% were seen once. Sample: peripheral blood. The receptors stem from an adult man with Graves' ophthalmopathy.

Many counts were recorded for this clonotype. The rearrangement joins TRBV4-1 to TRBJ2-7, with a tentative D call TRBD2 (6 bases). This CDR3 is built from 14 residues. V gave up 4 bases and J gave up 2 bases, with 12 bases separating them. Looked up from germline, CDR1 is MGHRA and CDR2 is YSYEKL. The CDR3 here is CASSLAELTYEQYF. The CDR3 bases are TGCGCCAGCAGCCTAGCGGAACTCACCTACGAGCAGTACTTC.

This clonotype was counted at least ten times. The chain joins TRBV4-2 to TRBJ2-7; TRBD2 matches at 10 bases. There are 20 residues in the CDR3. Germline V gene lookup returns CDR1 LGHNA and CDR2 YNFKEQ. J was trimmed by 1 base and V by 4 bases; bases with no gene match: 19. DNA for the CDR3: TGTGCCAGCAGCCCCCTCGCCAGGACTAGCGGAGACATGCGGTCCTACGAGCAGTACTTC. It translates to CASSPLARTSGDMRSYEQYF.

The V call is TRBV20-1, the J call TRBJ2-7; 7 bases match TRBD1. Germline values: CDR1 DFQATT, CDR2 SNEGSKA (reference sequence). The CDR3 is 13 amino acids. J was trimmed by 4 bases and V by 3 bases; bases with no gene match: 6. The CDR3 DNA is TGCAGTGCTAGGTCACAGGGGATTTACGAGCAGTACTTC. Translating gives CSARSQGIYEQYF.

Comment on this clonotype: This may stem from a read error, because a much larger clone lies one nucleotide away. CDR3 loop: CASSDGGQETQYF. DNA of the CDR3: TGTGCCAGCAGCGATGGGGGGCAAGAGACCCAGTACTTC. The chain is built from TRBV2 and TRBJ2-5; tentative D call: TRBD2 (6 bases). V dropped 6 bases and J dropped 2 bases, with 10 bases sitting between them. This CDR3 contains 13 residues. Germline assignment: CDR1 SNHLY and CDR2 FYNNEI.

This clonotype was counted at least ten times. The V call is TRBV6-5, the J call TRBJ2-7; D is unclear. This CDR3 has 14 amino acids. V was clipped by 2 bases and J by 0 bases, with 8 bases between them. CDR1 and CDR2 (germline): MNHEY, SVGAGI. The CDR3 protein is CASSYGQDSYEQYF. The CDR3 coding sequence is TGTGCCAGCAGTTACGGGCAGGACTCCTACGAGCAGTACTTC.

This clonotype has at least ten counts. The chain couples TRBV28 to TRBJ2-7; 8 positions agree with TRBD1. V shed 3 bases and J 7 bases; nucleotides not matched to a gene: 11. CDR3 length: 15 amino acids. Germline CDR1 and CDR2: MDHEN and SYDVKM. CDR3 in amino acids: CASSLLAGGLGEQYF. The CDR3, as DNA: TGTGCCAGCAGTTTGCTCGCAGGGGGCCTAGGTGAGCAGTACTTC.

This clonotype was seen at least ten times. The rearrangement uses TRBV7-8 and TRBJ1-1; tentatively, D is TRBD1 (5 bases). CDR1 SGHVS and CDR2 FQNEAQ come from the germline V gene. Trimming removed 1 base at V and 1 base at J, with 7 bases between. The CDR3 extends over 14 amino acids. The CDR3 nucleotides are TGTGCCAGCAGCTTAGGAGGGGAGAACACTGAAGCTTTCTTT. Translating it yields CASSLGGENTEAFF.

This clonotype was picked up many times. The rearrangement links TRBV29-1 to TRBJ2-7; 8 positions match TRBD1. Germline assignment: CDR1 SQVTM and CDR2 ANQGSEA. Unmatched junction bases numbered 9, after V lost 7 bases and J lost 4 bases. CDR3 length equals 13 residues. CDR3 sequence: CSATRTGLYEQYF. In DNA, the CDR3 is TGCAGCGCCACCAGGACAGGGCTTTACGAGCAGTACTTC.

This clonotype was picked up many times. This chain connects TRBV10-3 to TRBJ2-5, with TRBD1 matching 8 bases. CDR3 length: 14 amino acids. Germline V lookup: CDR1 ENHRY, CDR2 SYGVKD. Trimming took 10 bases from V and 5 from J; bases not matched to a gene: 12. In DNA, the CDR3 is TGTGCCAGCCACGACCCAGGGGGCGGGGAGACCCAGTACTTC. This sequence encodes CASHDPGGGETQYF.

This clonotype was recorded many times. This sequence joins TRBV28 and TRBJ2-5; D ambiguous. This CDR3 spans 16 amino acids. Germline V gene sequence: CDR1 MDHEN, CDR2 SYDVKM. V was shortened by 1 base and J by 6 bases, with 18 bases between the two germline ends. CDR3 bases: TGTGCCAGCAGTTTATTTGAGTCGGGTTTGGAAAAGACCCAGTACTTC. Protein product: CASSLFESGLEKTQYF.